This TCR beta chain was sequenced for a study of cytomegalovirus exposure and HLA in healthy donors. Worth noting for this clone: Its target is not known.

It was with 60 Vbeta and 13 Jbeta primers that the PCR ran. Profiling relied on immunoSEQ multiplex PCR, and the TCRdb table lists in-frame clones only, not all of them. The sample has 90,000 to 120,000 clones; more than 75% are singletons. Whole-study findings and limits: TCR beta chains numbering more than 150 were designated cytomegalovirus-associated. High sensitivity and specificity were reportedly achieved when the classifier diagnosed cytomegalovirus status.

The clonotype originates from a woman between 45 and 65 years old in good health and CMV-seropositive. Sequenced input: PBMCs.

CDR3 DNA: TGTGCCAGCAGTGAAGCTGCGTACGAGCAGTACTTC. Protein product: CASSEAAYEQYF. The V gene is TRBV6-5, the J gene TRBJ2-7; no clear D. The CDR3 extends over 12 amino acids. With 5 bases removed from V and 4 bases from J, the gap between germline ends came to 9 bases. Germline values: CDR1 MNHEY, CDR2 SVGAGI.